What follows are 13 T cell receptor beta chains derived from one specimen sequenced in a study of glioma-infiltrating T cells. The iRepertoire nested amplicon-rescue multiplex PCR amplified TCR alpha and beta CDR3s from RNA. MiXCR was run by TCRdb on the multiplex PCR reads, yielding one entry per CDR3 protein. The data contain 100,000 to 150,000 distinct CDR3 sequences, 20% to 25% of them singletons. Source material: glioma tissue, nonneoplastic brain tissue, or PBMCs (not recorded which). Receptors were obtained from a human donor with low-grade glioma or glioblastoma, undergoing nonglioma brain surgery, or in good health (not recorded which).

This clonotype was detected a few times. The chain employs TRBV27 and TRBJ2-7; D gene unclear. The CDR3 spans 13 residues. V was clipped by 6 bases and J by 4 bases, with 13 bases between them. The germline gives CDR1 MNHEY, CDR2 SMNVEV (reference sequence). The CDR3 DNA sequence: TGTGCCAGCAGCGGGTTAGATTGGTACGAGCAGTACTTC. Protein: CASSGLDWYEQYF.

This clonotype was seen ten or more times. The rearrangement joins TRBV7-2 to TRBJ2-1; 16 bases match TRBD2. The CDR3 totals 19 residues. Trimming cost V 4 bases and J 3 bases; bases outside gene matches: 9. Germline CDR1 reads SGHTA; CDR2 reads FQGNSA. CDR3 DNA: TGTGCCAGCAGCTGGGCCGGGACTAGCGGGAGGGCCATCTACAATGAGCAGTTCTTC. It specifies CASSWAGTSGRAIYNEQFF. The full variable domain, rest sourced from reference TRBV7-2 and TRBJ2-1, is GAGVSQSPSNKVTEKGKDVELRCDPISGHTALYWYRQSLGQGLEFLIYFQGNSAPDKSGLPSDRFSAERTGGSVSTLTIQRTQQEDSAVYLCASSWAGTSGRAIYNEQFFGPGTRLTVL.

This clonotype has more than one count but fewer than ten. The chain links TRBV2 to TRBJ1-5; no firm D call. The CDR3 covers 15 residues. Germline loops: CDR1 SNHLY, CDR2 FYNNEI. The V end was cut by 4 bases, the J end by 0 bases, with 10 bases between. This CDR3 is CASSGTADSNQPQHF. In DNA form, the CDR3 reads TGTGCCAGCAGTGGGACTGCTGATAGCAATCAGCCCCAGCATTTT.

This chain links TRBV19 with TRBJ2-1; 12 nucleotides line up with TRBD2. The germline CDR1 and CDR2 sequences are LNHDA and SQIVND (reference sequence). The CDR3 loop spans 19 amino acids. With V trimmed by 1 base and J by 3 bases, 10 bases remained unmatched. CDR3 nucleotides: TGTGCCAGTAGTATAGCTAGCGGGAGGGCCGGTACTTACTACAATGAGCAGTTCTTC. Encoded protein: CASSIASGRAGTYYNEQFF. The full variable domain, in which reference TRBV19 and TRBJ2-1 provide the parts outside the CDR3, is DGGITQSPKYLFRKEGQNVTLSCEQNLNHDAMYWYRQDPGQGLRLIYYSQIVNDFQKGDIAEGYSVSREKKESFPLTVTSAQKNPTAFYLCASSIASGRAGTYYNEQFFGPGTRLTVL.

This clonotype was seen only a few times. A much bigger clone sits one base away, suggesting this may be a read error. This chain joins TRBV7-2 and TRBJ2-1; the D gene is possibly TRBD2 (7 bases). Germline V gene lookup returns CDR1 SGHTA and CDR2 FQGNSA. Trimming took 6 bases from V and 4 from J, leaving 16 bases between them. The CDR3 consists of 15 residues. CDR3 nucleotide sequence: TGTGCCAGCAGTTCTCAGGGAGGGGGGTACAATGAGCAGTTCTTC. Translated, it gives CASSSQGGGYNEQFF. Drawing the rest from reference TRBV7-2 and TRBJ2-1, the complete variable domain is GAGVSQSPSNKVTEKGKDVELRCDPISGHTALYWYRQSLGQGLEFLIYFQGNSAPDKSGLPSDRFSAERTGGSVSTLTIQRTQQEDSAVYLCASSSQGGGYNEQFFGPGTRLTVL.

To note about this clonotype: This sequence may be a read error, since a much larger clone differs from it by one base. V is TRBV25-1 and J is TRBJ1-1; D unresolved. Germline assignment: CDR1 MGHDK and CDR2 SYGVNS. This CDR3 comprises 13 residues. V was cut by 7 bases and J by 3 bases, with 12 bases left in between. The CDR3 loop is CASISDKDTEAFF. In nucleotides, the CDR3 is TGTGCCAGCATATCCGACAAGGACACTGAAGCTTTCTTT.

With regard to this clonotype: A read error is possible here, since a much larger clone lies one base away. The V and J genes are TRBV28 and TRBJ2-7; D possibly matches TRBD1 or TRBD2 (5 bases each). There are 16 residues in the CDR3. Per germline, CDR1 MDHEN and CDR2 SYDVKM. Trimming cost V 6 bases and J 2 bases, with 20 bases left between them. The CDR3 bases are TGTGCCAGCAGCACCGAGGGGCCACTATTACCCTACGAGCAGTACTTC. This sequence encodes CASSTEGPLLPYEQYF.

This clonotype was recorded at least ten times. V is TRBV7-7 and J is TRBJ2-3; unclear D gene. Germline V gene sequence: CDR1 SSHAT, CDR2 FNYEAQ (reference sequence). CDR3 length: 15 amino acids. Between the trimmed V and J ends, which lost 5 bases and 2 bases, there was a span of 14 bases. The CDR3 sequence is CASSPGRSSTDTQYF. The CDR3 nucleotides are TGTGCCAGCAGCCCCGGCAGGTCCTCCACAGATACGCAGTATTTT. Variable domain in full (rest from reference TRBV7-7 and TRBJ2-3): GAGVSQSPRYKVTKRGQDVTLRCDPISSHATLYWYQQALGQGPEFLTYFNYEAQPDKSGLPSDRFSAERPEGSISTLTIQRTEQRDSAMYRCASSPGRSSTDTQYFGPGTRLTVL.

This clonotype turned up a few times. The chain has TRBV19 and TRBJ1-2; 10 bases fit TRBD1. The CDR3 is 15 residues long. V lost 5 bases, J lost 4 bases, and 7 bases stayed unmatched. Germline assignment: CDR1 LNHDA and CDR2 SQIVND (reference sequence). CDR3 loop: CASSSSRDRGYGYTF. CDR3 DNA sequence: TGTGCCAGTAGTTCCTCCCGGGACAGGGGCTATGGCTACACCTTC.

The table lists this clonotype with many counts. This chain connects TRBV6-6 to TRBJ2-7, with D unclear. This CDR3 region has 15 residues. V was clipped by 0 bases and J by 2 bases, with 11 bases between them. The germline V gene encodes CDR1 MNHNY and CDR2 SVGAGI (reference sequence). The CDR3 coding sequence is TGTGCCAGCAGTTACTCGGAGAGACGGACCTACGAGCAGTACTTC. This translates into CASSYSERRTYEQYF.

The sample holds a few counts of this clonotype. V gene TRBV4-1 combines with J gene TRBJ2-7; 9 bases line up with TRBD2. CDR3 length: 18 residues. V lost 0 bases to trimming and J lost 4 bases; unmatched junction nucleotides: 13. Per germline, CDR1 MGHRA and CDR2 YSYEKL. CDR3 residues: CASSQDPSGRTIIYEQYF. The DNA for the CDR3 is TGCGCCAGCAGCCAAGATCCCAGCGGGAGGACCATTATATACGAGCAGTACTTC.

At least ten counts were recorded for this clonotype. CDR3 bases: TGCGCCAGCGGCGAGGGAACTAGCACAGATACGCAGTATTTT. It codes for CASGEGTSTDTQYF. The chain carries TRBV5-1 and TRBJ2-3; possibly TRBD2 for D (5 bases). Germline V gene data show CDR1 as SGHRS and CDR2 as YFSETQ. There are 14 residues in the CDR3. Trimming shortened V by 7 bases and J by 0 bases, and 12 bases separated the two germline ends.

The chain carries TRBV29-1 and TRBJ2-5; D unclear. Per the germline V gene, CDR1 is SQVTM and CDR2 is ANQGSEA. This CDR3 region has 10 residues. Trimming left V 6 bases short and J 4 bases short, with 6 bases between. The CDR3 is CSVELETQYF. The DNA for the CDR3 is TGCAGCGTCGAATTAGAGACCCAGTACTTC. Combining the CDR3 with reference TRBV29-1 and TRBJ2-5 gives the whole variable domain SAVISQKPSRDICQRGTSLTIQCQVDSQVTMMFWYRQQPGQSLTLIATANQGSEATYESGFVIDKFPISRPNLTFSTLTVSNMSPEDSSIYLCSVELETQYFGPGTRLLVL.